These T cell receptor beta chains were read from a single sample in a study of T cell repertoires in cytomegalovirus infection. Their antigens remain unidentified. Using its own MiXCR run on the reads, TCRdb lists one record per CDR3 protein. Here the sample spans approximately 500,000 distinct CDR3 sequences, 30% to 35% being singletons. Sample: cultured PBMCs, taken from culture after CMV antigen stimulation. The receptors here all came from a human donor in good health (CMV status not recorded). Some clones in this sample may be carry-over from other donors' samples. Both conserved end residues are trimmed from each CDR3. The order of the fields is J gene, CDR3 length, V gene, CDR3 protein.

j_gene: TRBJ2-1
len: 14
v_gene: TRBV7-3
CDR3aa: ASSSTGTSGLNEQF

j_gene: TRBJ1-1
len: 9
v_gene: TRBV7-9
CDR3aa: ASSGNTEAF

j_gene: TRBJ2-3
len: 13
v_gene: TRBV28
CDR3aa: ASSLTPGATDTQY

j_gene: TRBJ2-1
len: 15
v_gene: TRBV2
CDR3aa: ASSSIRQGSSYNEQF

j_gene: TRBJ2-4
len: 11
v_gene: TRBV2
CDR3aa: ASSEGGKNIQY

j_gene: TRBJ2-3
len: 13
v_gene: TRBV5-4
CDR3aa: ASSPGTSLTDTQY

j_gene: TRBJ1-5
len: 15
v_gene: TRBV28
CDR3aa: ASSAHLAGGSNQPQH

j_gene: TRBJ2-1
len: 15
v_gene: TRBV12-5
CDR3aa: ASGLVLAGGPQNEQF

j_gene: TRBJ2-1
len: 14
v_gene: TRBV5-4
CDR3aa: ASSIKSLPFYNEQF

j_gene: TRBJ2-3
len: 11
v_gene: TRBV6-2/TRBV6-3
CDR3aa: ASSTRRSDTQY

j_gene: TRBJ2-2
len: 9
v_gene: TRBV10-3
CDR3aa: AIGDTGELF

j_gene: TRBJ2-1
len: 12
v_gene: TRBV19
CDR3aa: ASSMSGELSEQF

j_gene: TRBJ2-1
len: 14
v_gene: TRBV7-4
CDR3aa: ASSLVVTSGRWGQF

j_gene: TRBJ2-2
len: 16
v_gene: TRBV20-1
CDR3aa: SARRLTGGASNTGELF

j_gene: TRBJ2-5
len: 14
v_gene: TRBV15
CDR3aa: ATSGRLGGVGETQY

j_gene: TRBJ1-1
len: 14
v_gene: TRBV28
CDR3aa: ASSWPAVTGDTEAF

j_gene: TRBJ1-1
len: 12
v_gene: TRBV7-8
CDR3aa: ANSQEVVSTEAF

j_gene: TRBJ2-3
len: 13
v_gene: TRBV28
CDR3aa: ASSATSGRTDTQY

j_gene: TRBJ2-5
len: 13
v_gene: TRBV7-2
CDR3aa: ASSLGGRGRETQY

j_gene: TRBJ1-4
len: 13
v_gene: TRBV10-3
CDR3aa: AISDPGQGNEKLF

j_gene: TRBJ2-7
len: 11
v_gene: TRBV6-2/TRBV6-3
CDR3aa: ATQLAGGDEQY

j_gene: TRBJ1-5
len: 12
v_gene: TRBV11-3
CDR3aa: ASSPDGHNQPQH

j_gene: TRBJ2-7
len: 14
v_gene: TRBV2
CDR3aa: ASSERGQGGIYEQY

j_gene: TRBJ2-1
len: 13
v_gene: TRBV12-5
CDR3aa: ASGLGGRAVNEQF

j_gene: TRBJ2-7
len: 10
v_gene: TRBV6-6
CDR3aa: ASSLLESEQY

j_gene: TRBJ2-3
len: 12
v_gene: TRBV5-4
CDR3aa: ASSGTSGSISQY

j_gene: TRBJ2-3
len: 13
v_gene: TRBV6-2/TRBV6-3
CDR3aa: ASSLMGRSTDTQY

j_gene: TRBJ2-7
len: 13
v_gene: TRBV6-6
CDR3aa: ASTPRGARGNEQY

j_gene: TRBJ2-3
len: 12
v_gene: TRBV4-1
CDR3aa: ASSQEGAGDTQY

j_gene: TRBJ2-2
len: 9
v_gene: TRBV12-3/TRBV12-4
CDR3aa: ASSLGGRLF

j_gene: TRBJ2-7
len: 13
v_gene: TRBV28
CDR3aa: ASTVRDTSSYEQY

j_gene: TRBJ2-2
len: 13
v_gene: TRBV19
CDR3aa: ASSIVAGDPGELF

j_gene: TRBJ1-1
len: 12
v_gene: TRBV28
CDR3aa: ASSATATNTEAF

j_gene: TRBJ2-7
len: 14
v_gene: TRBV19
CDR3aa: ASSIELTRSRYEQY

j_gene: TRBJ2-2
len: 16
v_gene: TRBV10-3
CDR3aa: AISESSSAGGNTGELF

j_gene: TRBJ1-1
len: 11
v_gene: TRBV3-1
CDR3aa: ASSRGLRLEAF

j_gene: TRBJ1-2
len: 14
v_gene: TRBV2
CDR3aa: ASSELAGAANYGYT

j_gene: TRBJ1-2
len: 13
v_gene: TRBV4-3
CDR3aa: ASSQDRGQIYGYT

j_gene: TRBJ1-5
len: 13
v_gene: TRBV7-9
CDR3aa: ASSFSANSNQPQH

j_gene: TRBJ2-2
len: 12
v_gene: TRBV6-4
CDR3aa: ASSGQYSNGELF

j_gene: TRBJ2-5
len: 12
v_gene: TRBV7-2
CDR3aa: ASSQGISKETQY

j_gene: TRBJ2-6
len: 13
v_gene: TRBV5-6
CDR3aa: ASSFGGLGANVLT

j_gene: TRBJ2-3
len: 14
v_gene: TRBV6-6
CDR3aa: ASSYGAGGAPDTQY

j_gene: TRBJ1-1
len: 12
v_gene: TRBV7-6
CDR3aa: ASGFLGTDNEAF

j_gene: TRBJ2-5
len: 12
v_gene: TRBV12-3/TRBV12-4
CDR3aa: ASSYRTSEETQY